These 2 T cell receptor beta chains came from one sample sequenced in a study of control samples from healthy donors and cancer patients. Assay: immunoSEQ multiplex PCR; the TCRdb copy retains only in-frame clones and omits some. The table includes around 140,000 clones, 75% to 95% detected once. Sequencing was carried out using blood. Receptors originate from a man aged 35 to 55 in good health.

This clone was counted a single time. The chain has TRBV10-3 and TRBJ2-1; 12 positions match TRBD2. Germline V gene lookup returns CDR1 ENHRY and CDR2 SYGVKD. V lost 9 bases to trimming and J lost 9 bases; unmatched junction nucleotides: 15. The CDR3 loop spans 16 amino acids. CDR3 in amino acids: CAIRTGRTSGVTEQFF. The CDR3 coding sequence is TGTGCCATTCGGACAGGGAGGACTAGCGGGGTCACTGAGCAGTTCTTC.

The rearrangement links TRBV27 to TRBJ2-7, with D perhaps being TRBD1 or TRBD2 (5 bases each). The CDR3 extends over 13 amino acids. Per germline, CDR1 MNHEY and CDR2 SMNVEV (reference sequence). Trimming stripped 5 bases from V and 2 bases from J, with 10 bases between. CDR3 protein: CASSIGGPYEQYF. CDR3 coding DNA: TGTGCCAGCAGTATTGGGGGTCCCTACGAGCAGTACTTC.